This T cell receptor beta chain was identified in a study of blood T cell repertoires in COVID-19. This CDR3 comprises 12 residues. Germline CDR1 and CDR2: ENHRY and SYGVKD. Trimming shortened V by 5 bases and J by 1 base, and 6 bases separated the two germline ends. Concerning this clone: The same CDR3 arises from other DNA sequences in this sample as well.

Sequencing used immunoSEQ multiplex PCR; TCRdb keeps in-frame clones, though not all of them. The profile shows roughly 200,000 clones, around 83% of them singletons. The gene calls are TRBV10-3 and TRBJ2-7; D gene uncertain. Specimen: peripheral blood. This sequence was found in an elderly woman with COVID-19, enrolled during active disease. The CDR3 DNA is TGTGCCATCAGTCCCAGTTCCTACGAGCAGTACTTC. This encodes CAISPSSYEQYF.